The 30 T cell receptor beta chains presented below share a single source sample, sequenced in a study of blood T cell repertoires in COVID-19. Repertoires were generated with immunoSEQ multiplex PCR, while TCRdb's copy carries only in-frame clones and drops some. The data contain about 180,000 clones, around 83% of them singletons. The sequencing input was PBMCs or T cells enriched from blood (not recorded which). These receptors came from a man in his forties or fifties who had recovered from COVID-19.

The V call is TRBV7-3, the J call TRBJ2-2, with a possible D match to TRBD2 (6 bases). The length of the CDR3 is 15 residues. Germline loops: CDR1 SGHTA, CDR2 FQGTGA. V lost 4 bases, J lost 7 bases, and 16 bases lay in between. The CDR3 DNA reads TGTGCCAGCAGCTCCTCCGGGACCGGGGGCGGGGAGCTGTTTTTT. Protein sequence: CASSSSGTGGGELFF.

The V call is TRBV12-3 or TRBV12-4, the J call TRBJ1-2, with a possible D match to TRBD1 (6 bases). The CDR3 totals 13 residues. The V end lost 5 bases, the J end lost 8 bases, and 15 bases lay between the germline ends. The chain's CDR3 is CASSDQGKRGYTF. Here the CDR3 DNA reads TGTGCCAGCAGTGACCAGGGGAAACGGGGCTACACCTTC.

The V and J genes are TRBV9 and TRBJ1-2; D possibly corresponds to TRBD1 (6 bases). Trimming left V 0 bases short and J 8 bases short, with 23 bases between. This CDR3 spans 17 amino acids. Germline CDR1 is SGDLS and CDR2 is YYNGEE. CDR3 region: CASSVDAGGAHYGGYTF. The CDR3 coding sequence is TGTGCCAGCAGCGTAGATGCCGGGGGGGCGCATTATGGAGGCTACACCTTC.

The J gene is TRBJ1-1, the V gene TRBV14, with unresolved D. Trimming stripped 4 bases from V and 6 bases from J, with 21 bases between. Germline V gene lookup returns CDR1 SGHDN and CDR2 FVKESK. The CDR3 runs to 16 residues. This chain's CDR3 is CASSRLVKAPNAEAFF. In DNA, the CDR3 is TGTGCCAGCAGCCGTCTAGTTAAAGCTCCGAATGCTGAAGCTTTCTTT.

V usage is TRBV10-3 and J usage is TRBJ1-2; 7 nucleotides line up with TRBD1. The ends lost 6 bases at V and 5 bases at J; junction bases unmatched: 12. This CDR3 region has 15 residues. The germline gives CDR1 ENHRY, CDR2 SYGVKD. The CDR3, as DNA: TGTGCCATCAGACGTGGACAGGCTAAGGGGTATGGCTACACCTTC. Translating it yields CAIRRGQAKGYGYTF.

Worth noting for this clone: One junction end disagrees with the germline gene, perhaps due to a read error. The rearrangement links TRBV7-7 to TRBJ2-3, with 8 bases aligning to TRBD2. CDR1 SSHAT and CDR2 FNYEAQ come from the germline V gene (reference sequence). CDR3 size: 15 residues. The CDR3 DNA sequence: TGTGCTAGCAGCCAAGGAGCGGGGGTCACAGATACGCAGTATTTT. It specifies CASSQGAGVTDTQYF.

V and J are TRBV5-1 and TRBJ1-2, with D perhaps matching TRBD1 (6 bases). Germline CDR1 is SGHRS and CDR2 is YFSETQ. The V gene lost 4 bases and the J gene lost 0 bases, with 7 bases spanning the gap. The CDR3 length is 13 residues. CDR3 bases: TGCGCCAGCAGCCGGGACACTAACTATGGCTACACCTTC. Amino acids: CASSRDTNYGYTF.

V and J are TRBV11-3 and TRBJ2-7, with 11 bases lining up with TRBD2. Germline V CDR1 and CDR2: SGHNT, YENEEA. This CDR3 contains 14 residues. V shed 6 bases, J shed 2 bases, and the junction held 3 bases outside the gene matches. CDR3 amino acids: CASSLAGGPYEQYF. CDR3 DNA sequence: TGTGCCAGCAGTCTAGCGGGGGGCCCCTACGAGCAGTACTTC.

The genes are TRBV7-8 and TRBJ1-1, with D tentatively TRBD1 (5 bases). Germline assignment: CDR1 SGHVS and CDR2 FQNEAQ. CDR3 length: 12 amino acids. V gave up 4 bases and J gave up 8 bases, with 11 bases separating them. In DNA form, the CDR3 reads TGTGCCAGCAGCTATAATCGACAGGAAGCTTTCTTT. The encoded protein is CASSYNRQEAFF.

This clone was detected a few times. This sequence joins TRBV10-3 and TRBJ2-5; TRBD2 matches 8 bases. The junction had 7 bases not matched to a gene; V was cut back by 0 bases and J by 4 bases. The CDR3 is 16 residues long. The germline V gene encodes CDR1 ENHRY and CDR2 SYGVKD. In DNA, the CDR3 is TGTGCCATCAGTGAGTCATCGAGCGGGGGTCGAGAGACCCAGTACTTC. Translated: CAISESSSGGRETQYF.

The chain is built from TRBV30 and TRBJ1-1, with TRBD1 identical over 8 bases. V shed 6 bases, J shed 0 bases, and the junction held 3 bases outside the gene matches. The CDR3 is 13 residues long. Germline V gene sequence: CDR1 GTSNPN, CDR2 SVGIG (reference sequence). The CDR3 reads CACTGGMNTEAFF. CDR3 in DNA: TGTGCCTGTACAGGGGGAATGAACACTGAAGCTTTCTTT.

J is TRBJ2-1 and V is TRBV9; 16 nucleotides align to TRBD2. CDR3 size: 17 residues. Germline lookup yields CDR1 SGDLS and CDR2 YYNGEE. V gave up 5 bases and J gave up 7 bases; unmatched junction bases: 9. DNA of the CDR3: TGTGCCAGCAGACCGGGACTAGCGGGGGGGCAGGGGAATGAGCAGTTCTTC. Encoded protein: CASRPGLAGGQGNEQFF.

CDR3 in amino acids: CAWGFRSSGGPIGELFF. Written as DNA, the CDR3 is TGTGCCTGGGGGTTCCGATCTAGCGGGGGCCCTATCGGGGAGCTGTTTTTT. The chain couples TRBV30 to TRBJ2-2; 10 bases line up with TRBD2. V was pared by 5 bases and J by 7 bases, with 16 bases of the junction left unmatched. Germline CDR1 reads GTSNPN; CDR2 reads SVGIG (reference sequence). The CDR3 consists of 17 residues.

The V call is TRBV19, the J call TRBJ1-5; D gene unclear. V was pared by 1 base and J by 7 bases, with 8 bases between. Germline V gene sequence: CDR1 LNHDA, CDR2 SQIVND (reference sequence). The length of the CDR3 is 13 residues. Here the CDR3 reads CASSIAPVQPQHF. The CDR3 coding sequence is TGTGCCAGTAGTATAGCCCCCGTACAGCCCCAGCATTTT.

V gene TRBV5-1 combines with J gene TRBJ1-6, with TRBD1 matching 11 bases. Looked up from germline, CDR1 is SGHRS and CDR2 is YFSETQ. With 0 bases clipped from V and 0 bases from J, the junction kept 11 bases outside the gene matches. This CDR3 is built from 21 residues. The CDR3 reads CASSLAPGQGGISSYNSPLHF. Here the CDR3 DNA reads TGCGCCAGCAGCTTGGCCCCGGGACAGGGGGGAATTAGCTCCTATAATTCACCCCTCCACTTT.

This clone was detected only once. The chain recombines TRBV19 with TRBJ2-3; possible D gene TRBD2, 7 bases. The germline CDR1 and CDR2 sequences are LNHDA and SQIVND (reference sequence). CDR3 size: 14 residues. Trimming took 5 bases from V and 4 from J, leaving 13 bases between them. CDR3 in DNA: TGTGCCAGTAGTCGGGGGGCGACCGCAGATACGCAGTATTTT. Amino acids: CASSRGATADTQYF. Complete variable domain (other parts from reference TRBV19 and TRBJ2-3): DGGITQSPKYLFRKEGQNVTLSCEQNLNHDAMYWYRQDPGQGLRLIYYSQIVNDFQKGDIAEGYSVSREKKESFPLTVTSAQKNPTAFYLCASSRGATADTQYFGPGTRLTVL.

The genes are TRBV6-5 and TRBJ2-5, with D maybe TRBD1 (6 bases). V was clipped by 5 bases and J by 2 bases, with 12 bases between them. The CDR3 totals 14 residues. Germline V gene lookup returns CDR1 MNHEY and CDR2 SVGAGI. CDR3 in amino acids: CASSPRTVQETQYF. The CDR3, as DNA: TGTGCCAGCAGTCCGCGGACAGTACAAGAGACCCAGTACTTC.

V gene TRBV9 combines with J gene TRBJ2-1; possibly TRBD2 for D (6 bases). CDR3 length: 16 amino acids. Looked up from germline, CDR1 is SGDLS and CDR2 is YYNGEE. Trimming stripped 3 bases from V and 8 bases from J, with 21 bases between. The CDR3 spells CASSADGTSRFDEQFF. DNA of the CDR3: TGTGCCAGCAGCGCGGATGGGACTTCCCGGTTCGATGAGCAGTTCTTC.

The chain is built from TRBV7-9 and TRBJ2-7, with a weak D call TRBD1 (6 bases). This CDR3 comprises 14 residues. Germline CDR1 and CDR2: SEHNR and FQNEAQ (reference sequence). The V end lost 5 bases, the J end lost 2 bases, and 13 bases lay between the germline ends. CDR3 bases: TGTGCCAGCAGCAACCAGGGGAACGCCTACGAGCAGTACTTC. It specifies CASSNQGNAYEQYF.

The gene calls are TRBV5-5 and TRBJ1-1; D call uncertain. This CDR3 spans 14 amino acids. Germline V gene sequence: CDR1 SGHKS, CDR2 YYEKEE (reference sequence). V gave up 0 bases and J gave up 2 bases, with 8 bases separating them. The chain's CDR3 is CASSLGTANTEAFF. The CDR3 DNA reads as TGTGCCAGCAGCTTGGGAACAGCTAACACTGAAGCTTTCTTT.

This clone was counted only a few times. V and J are TRBV18 and TRBJ1-1, with TRBD1 matching 7 bases. The V and J ends lost 0 bases and 3 bases, in that order; junction bases with no gene match: 10. Germline V gene data show CDR1 as KGHSH and CDR2 as LQKENI. The CDR3 loop spans 17 amino acids. CDR3 coding DNA: TGTGCCAGCTCACCACCGGGGACAGTCATCGCCTACACTGAAGCTTTCTTT. Translating it yields CASSPPGTVIAYTEAFF.

This chain connects TRBV30 to TRBJ1-1, with 10 positions matching TRBD1. Trimming took 5 bases from V and 11 from J; bases not matched to a gene: 14. This CDR3 contains 14 residues. Germline lookup yields CDR1 GTSNPN and CDR2 SVGIG (reference sequence). The CDR3 DNA is TGTGCCTGGGATCCGGGACAGGGGACCTTAGGCGCTTTCTTT. As protein: CAWDPGQGTLGAFF.

The sample holds one count of this clone. This sequence joins TRBV2 and TRBJ1-1, with 8 positions matching TRBD1. The CDR3 loop spans 12 amino acids. In germline, CDR1 is SNHLY, CDR2 FYNNEI. V lost 8 bases and J lost 6; bases outside the gene matches: 5. CDR3 amino acids: CASGTGTPEAFF. CDR3 DNA: TGTGCCAGCGGGACAGGAACCCCTGAAGCTTTCTTT.

In this sample, this clone turned up once. The V call is TRBV3-1 (or the pseudogene TRBV3-2), the J call TRBJ2-7, with TRBD2 as a possible D gene (5 bases). CDR3 size: 14 residues. Trimming stripped 1 base from V and 7 bases from J, with 14 bases between. The germline gives CDR1 LGHDT, CDR2 YNNKEL (reference sequence). This CDR3 reads CASSQGRTPPEQYF. The DNA for the CDR3 is TGTGCCAGCAGCCAAGGCCGGACTCCGCCGGAGCAGTACTTC.

The chain couples TRBV5-6 to TRBJ2-7; no definite D call. The CDR3 sequence is 14 residues long. In germline, CDR1 is SGHDT, CDR2 YYEEEE. Trimming took 4 bases from V and 2 from J, leaving 13 bases between them. CDR3 sequence reads: CASSALGSPYEQYF. The CDR3 DNA reads as TGTGCCAGCAGCGCCTTGGGTAGCCCCTACGAGCAGTACTTC.

This chain connects TRBV5-4 to TRBJ2-3; TRBD2 agrees at 13 bases. The ends lost 4 bases at V and 6 bases at J; junction bases unmatched: 8. The CDR3 consists of 16 residues. CDR1 and CDR2 (germline): SGHNT, YYREEE (reference sequence). CDR3: CASSRKLAGGLDTQYF. The CDR3 region has the DNA TGTGCCAGCAGCCGGAAACTAGCGGGGGGGCTTGATACGCAGTATTTT.

The chain recombines TRBV19 with TRBJ1-5; 8 bases align to TRBD1. The CDR3 covers 14 residues. The germline V gene encodes CDR1 LNHDA and CDR2 SQIVND (reference sequence). The trim removed 7 bases at V and 7 bases at J, leaving 9 bases unmatched. CDR3 nucleotides: TGTGCCAGTAAGGAGGCAGGGGGCCTCCAGCCCCAGCATTTT. Its protein is CASKEAGGLQPQHF. The full variable domain, in which reference TRBV19 and TRBJ1-5 provide the parts outside the CDR3, is DGGITQSPKYLFRKEGQNVTLSCEQNLNHDAMYWYRQDPGQGLRLIYYSQIVNDFQKGDIAEGYSVSREKKESFPLTVTSAQKNPTAFYLCASKEAGGLQPQHFGDGTRLSIL.

V and J are TRBV3-1 (or the pseudogene TRBV3-2) and TRBJ1-2; D gene unclear. The CDR3 runs 13 residues. V gave up 2 bases and J gave up 4 bases, with 8 bases separating them. Per germline, CDR1 LGHDT and CDR2 YNNKEL (reference sequence). The CDR3 coding sequence is TGTGCCAGCAGCCAACAGGCGGGCTATGGCTACACCTTC. Protein sequence: CASSQQAGYGYTF.

A note on this clone: No DNA is shown, since the ends of the CDR3 on it are uncertain; the CDR3 is the one TCRdb lists. V and J are TRBV21-1 and TRBJ1-4; the D call in the table, TRBD1, was not verified against the DNA. TRBV21-1 is noted as a pseudogene. With termini counted, the CDR3 has 17 amino acids. The CDR3 here is CASSKFAWGLGNEKLFF.

The genes are TRBV5-1 and TRBJ2-2, with 10 bases fitting TRBD1. The CDR3 is made up of 16 amino acids. Trimming took 4 bases from V and 4 from J; bases not matched to a gene: 7. The germline V gene has CDR1 SGHRS and CDR2 YFSETQ. The CDR3 protein is CASSATGGAGTGELFF. The CDR3 DNA follows: TGCGCCAGCAGCGCGACAGGGGGCGCAGGCACCGGGGAGCTGTTTTTT.